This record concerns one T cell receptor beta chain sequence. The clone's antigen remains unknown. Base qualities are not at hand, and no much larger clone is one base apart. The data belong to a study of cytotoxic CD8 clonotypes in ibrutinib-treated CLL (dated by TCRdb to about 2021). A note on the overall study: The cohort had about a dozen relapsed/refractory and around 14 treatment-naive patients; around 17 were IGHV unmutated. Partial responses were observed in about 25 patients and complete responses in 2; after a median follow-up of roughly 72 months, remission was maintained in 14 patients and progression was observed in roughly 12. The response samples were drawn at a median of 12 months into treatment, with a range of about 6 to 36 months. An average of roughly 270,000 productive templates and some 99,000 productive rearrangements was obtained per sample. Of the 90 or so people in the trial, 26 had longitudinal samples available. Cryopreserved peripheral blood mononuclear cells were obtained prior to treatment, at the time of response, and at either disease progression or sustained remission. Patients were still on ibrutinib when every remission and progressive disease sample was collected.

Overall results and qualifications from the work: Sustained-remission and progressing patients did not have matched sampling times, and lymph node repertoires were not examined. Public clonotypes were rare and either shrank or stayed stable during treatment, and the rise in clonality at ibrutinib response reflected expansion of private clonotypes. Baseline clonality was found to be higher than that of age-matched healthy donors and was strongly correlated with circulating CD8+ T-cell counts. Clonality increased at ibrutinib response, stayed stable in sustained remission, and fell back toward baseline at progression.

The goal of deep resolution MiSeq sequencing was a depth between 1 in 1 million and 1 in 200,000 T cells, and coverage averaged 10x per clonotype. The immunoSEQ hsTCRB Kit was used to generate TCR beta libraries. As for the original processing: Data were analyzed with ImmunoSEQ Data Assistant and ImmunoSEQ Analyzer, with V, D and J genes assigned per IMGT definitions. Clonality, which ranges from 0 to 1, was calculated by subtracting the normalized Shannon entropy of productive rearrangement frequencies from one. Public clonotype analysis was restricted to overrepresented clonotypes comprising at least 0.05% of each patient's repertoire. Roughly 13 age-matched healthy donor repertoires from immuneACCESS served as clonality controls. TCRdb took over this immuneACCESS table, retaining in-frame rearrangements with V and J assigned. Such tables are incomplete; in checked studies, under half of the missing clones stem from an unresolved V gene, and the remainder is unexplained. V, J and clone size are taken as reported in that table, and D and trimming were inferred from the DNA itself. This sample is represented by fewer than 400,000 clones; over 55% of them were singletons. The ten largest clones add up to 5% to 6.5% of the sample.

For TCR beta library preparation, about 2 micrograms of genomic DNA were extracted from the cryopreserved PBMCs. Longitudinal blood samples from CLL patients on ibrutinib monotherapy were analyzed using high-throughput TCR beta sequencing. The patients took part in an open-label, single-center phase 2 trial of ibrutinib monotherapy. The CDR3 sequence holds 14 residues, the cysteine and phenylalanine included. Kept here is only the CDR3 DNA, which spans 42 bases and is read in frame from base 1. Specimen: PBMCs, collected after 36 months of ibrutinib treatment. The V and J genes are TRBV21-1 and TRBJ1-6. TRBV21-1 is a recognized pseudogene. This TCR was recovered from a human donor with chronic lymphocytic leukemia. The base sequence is TGTGCCAGCAGCGTAGTAGGGACTAATTCACCCCTCCACTTT. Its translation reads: CASSVVGTNSPLHF.